The T cell receptor (beta chain) described here comes from a study of blood T cells in healthy people across ages. Germline CDR1 reads SGHVS; CDR2 reads FNYEAQ. This CDR3 has 21 residues. Trimming took off 0 bases at V and 0 bases at J, with 24 bases between the two ends. The second PCR ran about 6 to 11 cycles with a sample-barcoded 5' primer and J-beta primers. TCRdb reanalysed the 5' RACE reads using MiXCR and keeps one entry per CDR3 protein. Of 750,000 to 950,000 distinct CDR3 sequences in the sample, almost 30% were seen once. Each donor had 7.5 to 10 milliliters of peripheral blood drawn. This clonotype showed up just a few times. Its antigen is currently unknown. Study-level results: The fall in TCR beta diversity per million T cells was roughly linear with age.

These data are also associated with another study on T cells of mothers and their children. That work states: Sample barcodes and 2-4 random nucleotides came from the second PCR's M1S primer. Reads recorded for TCR beta CDR3 numbered over 8.5 million per mother and several million per child.

Sequenced material: blood. The TCR comes from a woman aged 40 to 50 in good health. The chain combines TRBV7-6 with TRBJ1-5; no clear D. The CDR3 reads CASSLAGSVRRQRHSNQPQHF. The CDR3 nucleotides read TGTGCCAGCAGCTTAGCTGGGTCAGTCCGACGCCAACGGCATAGCAATCAGCCCCAGCATTTT.